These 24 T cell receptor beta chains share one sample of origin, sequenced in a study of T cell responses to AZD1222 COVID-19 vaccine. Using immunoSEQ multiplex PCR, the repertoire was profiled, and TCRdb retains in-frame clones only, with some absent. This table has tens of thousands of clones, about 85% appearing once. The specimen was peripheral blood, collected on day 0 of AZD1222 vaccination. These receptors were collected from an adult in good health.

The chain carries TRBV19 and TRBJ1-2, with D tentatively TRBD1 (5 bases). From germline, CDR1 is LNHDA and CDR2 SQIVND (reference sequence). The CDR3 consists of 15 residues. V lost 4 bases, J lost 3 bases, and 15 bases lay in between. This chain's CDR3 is CASSRPGARDYGYTF. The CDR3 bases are TGTGCCAGTAGTAGACCCGGGGCGCGAGACTATGGCTACACCTTC.

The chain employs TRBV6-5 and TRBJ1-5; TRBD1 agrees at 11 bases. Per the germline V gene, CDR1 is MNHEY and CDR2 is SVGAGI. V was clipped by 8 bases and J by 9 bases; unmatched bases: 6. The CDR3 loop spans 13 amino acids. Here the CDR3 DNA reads TGTGCCAGCGGGACAGGGGGTTTTAGGCCCCAGCATTTT. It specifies CASGTGGFRPQHF.

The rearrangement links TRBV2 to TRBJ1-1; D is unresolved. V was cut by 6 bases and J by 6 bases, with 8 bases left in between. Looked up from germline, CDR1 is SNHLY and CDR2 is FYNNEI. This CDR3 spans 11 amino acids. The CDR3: CASRVQPEAFF. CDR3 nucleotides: TGTGCCAGCAGGGTACAACCTGAAGCTTTCTTT.

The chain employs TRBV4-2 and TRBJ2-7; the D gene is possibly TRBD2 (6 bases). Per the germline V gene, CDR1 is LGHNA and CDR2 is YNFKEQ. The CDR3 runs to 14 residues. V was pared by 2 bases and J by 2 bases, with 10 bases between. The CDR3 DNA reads TGTGCCAGCAGCCAAACGGGGACTCCCTACGAGCAGTACTTC. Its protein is CASSQTGTPYEQYF.

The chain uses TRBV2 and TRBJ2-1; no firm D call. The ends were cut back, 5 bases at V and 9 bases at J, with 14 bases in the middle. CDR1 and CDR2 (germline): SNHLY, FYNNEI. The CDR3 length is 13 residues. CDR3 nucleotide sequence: TGTGCCAGCAGTTTTTCCCGGTTTCGTGAGCAGTTCTTC. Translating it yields CASSFSRFREQFF.

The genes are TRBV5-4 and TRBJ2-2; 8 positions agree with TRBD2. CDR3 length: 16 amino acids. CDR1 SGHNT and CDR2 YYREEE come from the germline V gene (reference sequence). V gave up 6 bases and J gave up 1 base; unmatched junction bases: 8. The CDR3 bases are TGTGCCAGCACAAGGAAGACTAGCGAGAACACCGGGGAGCTGTTTTTT. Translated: CASTRKTSENTGELFF.

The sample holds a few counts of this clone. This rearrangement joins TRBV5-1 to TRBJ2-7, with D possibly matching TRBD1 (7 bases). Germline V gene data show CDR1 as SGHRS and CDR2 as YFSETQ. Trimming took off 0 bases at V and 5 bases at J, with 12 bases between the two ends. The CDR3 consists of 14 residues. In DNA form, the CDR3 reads TGCGCCAGCAGCTTGGAGGAGGGGGCCGACGAGCAGTACTTC. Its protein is CASSLEEGADEQYF.

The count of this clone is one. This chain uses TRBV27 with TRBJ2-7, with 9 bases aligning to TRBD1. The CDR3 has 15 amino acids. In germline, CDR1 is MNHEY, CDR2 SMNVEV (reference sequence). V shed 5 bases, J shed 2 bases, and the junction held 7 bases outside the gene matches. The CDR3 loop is CASSPRRDRAYEQYF. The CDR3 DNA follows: TGTGCCAGCAGTCCCCGCCGGGACAGGGCCTACGAGCAGTACTTC.

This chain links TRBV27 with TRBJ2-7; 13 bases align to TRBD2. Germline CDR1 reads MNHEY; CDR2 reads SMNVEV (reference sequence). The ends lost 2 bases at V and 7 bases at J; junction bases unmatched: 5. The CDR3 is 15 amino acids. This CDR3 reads CASSLGLAGVGEQYF. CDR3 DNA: TGTGCCAGCAGTTTAGGACTAGCGGGAGTGGGGGAGCAGTACTTC.

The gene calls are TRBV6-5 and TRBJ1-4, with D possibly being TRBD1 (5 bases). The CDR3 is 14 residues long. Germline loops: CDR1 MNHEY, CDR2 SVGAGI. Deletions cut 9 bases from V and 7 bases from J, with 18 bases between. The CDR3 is CASSRDLRSEKLFF. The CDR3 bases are TGTGCCAGTTCCCGGGACCTTAGGAGTGAAAAACTGTTTTTT.

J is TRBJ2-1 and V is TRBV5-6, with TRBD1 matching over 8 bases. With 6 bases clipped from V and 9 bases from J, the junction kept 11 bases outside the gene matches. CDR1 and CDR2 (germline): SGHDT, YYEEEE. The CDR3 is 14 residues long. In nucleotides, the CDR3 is TGTGCCAGCAACCTCCAGGGGGCGGACGGTGAGCAGTTCTTC. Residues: CASNLQGADGEQFF.

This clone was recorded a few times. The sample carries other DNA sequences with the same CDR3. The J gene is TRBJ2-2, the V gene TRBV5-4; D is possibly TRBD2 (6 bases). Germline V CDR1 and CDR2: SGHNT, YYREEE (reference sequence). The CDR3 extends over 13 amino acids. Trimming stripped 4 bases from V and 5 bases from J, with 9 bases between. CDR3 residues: CASSRGETGELFF. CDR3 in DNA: TGTGCCAGCAGCCGCGGGGAGACCGGGGAGCTGTTTTTT. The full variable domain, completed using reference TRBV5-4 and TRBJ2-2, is ETGVTQSPTHLIKTRGQQVTLRCSSQSGHNTVSWYQQALGQGPQFIFQYYREEENGRGNFPPRFSGLQFPNYSSELNVNALELDDSALYLCASSRGETGELFFGEGSRLTVL.

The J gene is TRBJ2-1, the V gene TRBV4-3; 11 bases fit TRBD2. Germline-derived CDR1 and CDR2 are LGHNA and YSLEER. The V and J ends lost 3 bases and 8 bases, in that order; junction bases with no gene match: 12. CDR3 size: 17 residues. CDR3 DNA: TGCGCCAGCAGCCACGGTTACACTAGCGGGAGTAACTATGAGCAGTTCTTC. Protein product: CASSHGYTSGSNYEQFF.

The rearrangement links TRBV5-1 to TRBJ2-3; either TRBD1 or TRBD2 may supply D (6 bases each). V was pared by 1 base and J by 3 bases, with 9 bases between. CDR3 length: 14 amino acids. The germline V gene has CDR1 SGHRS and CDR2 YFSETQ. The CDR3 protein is CASSLTGRTDTQYF. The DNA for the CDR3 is TGCGCCAGCAGCTTGACAGGGAGGACAGATACGCAGTATTTT.

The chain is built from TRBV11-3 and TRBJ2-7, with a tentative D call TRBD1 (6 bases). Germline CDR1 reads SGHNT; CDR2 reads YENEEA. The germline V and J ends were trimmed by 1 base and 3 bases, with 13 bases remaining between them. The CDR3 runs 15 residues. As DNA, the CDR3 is TGTGCCAGCAGCTTAGTCCCAGGGGCTGGCTACGAGCAGTACTTC. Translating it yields CASSLVPGAGYEQYF.

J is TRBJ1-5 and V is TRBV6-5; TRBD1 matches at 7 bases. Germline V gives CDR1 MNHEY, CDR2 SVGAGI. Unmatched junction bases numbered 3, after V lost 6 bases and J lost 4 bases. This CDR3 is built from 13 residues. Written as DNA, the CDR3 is TGTGCCAGCAGACGGACAGGAAATCAGCCCCAGCATTTT. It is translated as CASRRTGNQPQHF.

Written as DNA, the CDR3 is TGTGCCTTAAACAGGGCCGGGGATTCACCCCTCCACTTT. This encodes CALNRAGDSPLHF. The gene calls are TRBV30 and TRBJ1-6; weak D call: TRBD1 (6 bases). This CDR3 contains 13 residues. V lost 7 bases and J lost 8, with 15 bases in between. The V gene's germline CDR1 is GTSNPN and CDR2 SVGIG (reference sequence).

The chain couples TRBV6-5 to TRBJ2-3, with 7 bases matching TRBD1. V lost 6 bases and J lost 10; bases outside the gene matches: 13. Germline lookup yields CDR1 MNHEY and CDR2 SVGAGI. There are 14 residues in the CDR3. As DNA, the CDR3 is TGTGCCAGCAGACCCGGGACAGAGGGTAGGGCGCAGTATTTT. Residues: CASRPGTEGRAQYF.

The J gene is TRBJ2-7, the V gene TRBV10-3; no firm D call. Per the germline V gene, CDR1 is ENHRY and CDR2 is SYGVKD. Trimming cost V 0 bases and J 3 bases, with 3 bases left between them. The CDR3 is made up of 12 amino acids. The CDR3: CAISESIYEQYF. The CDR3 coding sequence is TGTGCCATCAGTGAGTCGATCTACGAGCAGTACTTC.

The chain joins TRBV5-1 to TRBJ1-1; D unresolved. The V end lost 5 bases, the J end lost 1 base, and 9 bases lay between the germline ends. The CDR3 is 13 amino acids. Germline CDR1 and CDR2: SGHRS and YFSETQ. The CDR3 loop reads CASSFEGNTEAFF. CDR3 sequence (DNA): TGCGCCAGCAGTTTTGAGGGGAACACTGAAGCTTTCTTT. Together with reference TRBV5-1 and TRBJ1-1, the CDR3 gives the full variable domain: KAGVTQTPRYLIKTRGQQVTLSCSPISGHRSVSWYQQTPGQGLQFLFEYFSETQRNKGNFPGRFSGRQFSNSRSEMNVSTLELGDSALYLCASSFEGNTEAFFGQGTRLTVV.

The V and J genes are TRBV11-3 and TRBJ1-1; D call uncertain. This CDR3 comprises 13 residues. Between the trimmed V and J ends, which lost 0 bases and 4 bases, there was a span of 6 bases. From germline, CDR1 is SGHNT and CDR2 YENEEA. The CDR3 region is CASSLEGFTEAFF. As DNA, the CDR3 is TGTGCCAGCAGCTTAGAAGGGTTCACTGAAGCTTTCTTT.

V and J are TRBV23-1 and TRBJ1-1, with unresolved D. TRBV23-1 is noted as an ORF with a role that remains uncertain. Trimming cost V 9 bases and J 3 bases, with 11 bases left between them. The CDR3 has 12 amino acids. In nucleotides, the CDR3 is TGCGCCAGGCCGTCTAAGGACACTGAAGCTTTCTTT. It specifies CARPSKDTEAFF.

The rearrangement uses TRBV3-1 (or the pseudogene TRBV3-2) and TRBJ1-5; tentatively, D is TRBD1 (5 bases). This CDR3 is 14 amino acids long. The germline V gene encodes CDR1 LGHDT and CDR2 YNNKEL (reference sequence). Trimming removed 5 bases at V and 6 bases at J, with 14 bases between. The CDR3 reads CASSEGRRGQPQHF. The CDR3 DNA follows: TGTGCCAGCAGCGAGGGCAGGAGGGGTCAGCCCCAGCATTTT.

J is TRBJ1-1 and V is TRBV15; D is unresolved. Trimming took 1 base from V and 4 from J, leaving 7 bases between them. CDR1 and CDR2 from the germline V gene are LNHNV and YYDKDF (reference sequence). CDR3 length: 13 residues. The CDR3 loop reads CATSRVLATEAFF. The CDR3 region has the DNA TGTGCCACCAGCAGAGTGTTGGCCACTGAAGCTTTCTTT.